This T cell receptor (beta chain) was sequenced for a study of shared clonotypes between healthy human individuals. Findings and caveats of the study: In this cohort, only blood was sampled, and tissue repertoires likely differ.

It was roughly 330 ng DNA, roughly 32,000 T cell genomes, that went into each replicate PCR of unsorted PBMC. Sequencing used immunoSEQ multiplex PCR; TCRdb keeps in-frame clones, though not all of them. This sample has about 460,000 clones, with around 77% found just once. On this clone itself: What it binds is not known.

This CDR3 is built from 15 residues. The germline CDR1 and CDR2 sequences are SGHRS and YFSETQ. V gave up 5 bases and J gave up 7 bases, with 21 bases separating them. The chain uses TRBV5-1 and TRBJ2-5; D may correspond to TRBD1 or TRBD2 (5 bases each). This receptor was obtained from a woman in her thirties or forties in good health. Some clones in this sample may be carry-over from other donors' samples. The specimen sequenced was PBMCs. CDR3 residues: CASRSRDPAFGTQYF. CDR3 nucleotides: TGCGCCAGCAGAAGCCGGGACCCGGCTTTTGGGACCCAGTACTTC.